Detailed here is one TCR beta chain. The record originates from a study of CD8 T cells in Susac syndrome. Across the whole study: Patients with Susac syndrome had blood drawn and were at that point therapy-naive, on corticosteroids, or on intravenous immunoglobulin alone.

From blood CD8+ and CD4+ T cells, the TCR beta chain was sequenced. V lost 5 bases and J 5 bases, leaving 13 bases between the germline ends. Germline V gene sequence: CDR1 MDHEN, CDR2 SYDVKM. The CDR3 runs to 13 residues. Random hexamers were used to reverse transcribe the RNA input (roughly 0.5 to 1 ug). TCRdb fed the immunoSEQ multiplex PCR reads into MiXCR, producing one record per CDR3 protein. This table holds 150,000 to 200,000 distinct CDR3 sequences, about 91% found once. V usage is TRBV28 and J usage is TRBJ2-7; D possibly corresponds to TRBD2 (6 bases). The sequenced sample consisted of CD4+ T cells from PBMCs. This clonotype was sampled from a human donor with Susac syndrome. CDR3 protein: CASSGGSIDEQYF. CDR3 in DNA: TGTGCCAGCAGTGGGGGGAGCATCGACGAGCAGTACTTC.